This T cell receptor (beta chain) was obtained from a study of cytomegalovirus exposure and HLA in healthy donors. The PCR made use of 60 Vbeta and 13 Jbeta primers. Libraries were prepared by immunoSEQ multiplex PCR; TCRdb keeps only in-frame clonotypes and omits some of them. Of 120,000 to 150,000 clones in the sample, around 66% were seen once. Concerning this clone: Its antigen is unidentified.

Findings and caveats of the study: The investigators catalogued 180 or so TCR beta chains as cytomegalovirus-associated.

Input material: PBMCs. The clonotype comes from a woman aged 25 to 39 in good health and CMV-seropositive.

CDR3 nucleotide sequence: TGTGCCAGCAGCTTAAGACAGGGGGCTTTGGATGGCTACACCTTC. Translated: CASSLRQGALDGYTF. The chain is built from TRBV7-9 and TRBJ1-2, with 10 bases identical to TRBD1. With 2 bases clipped from V and 6 bases from J, the junction kept 6 bases outside the gene matches. Per the germline V gene, CDR1 is SEHNR and CDR2 is FQNEAQ (reference sequence). This CDR3 spans 15 amino acids.